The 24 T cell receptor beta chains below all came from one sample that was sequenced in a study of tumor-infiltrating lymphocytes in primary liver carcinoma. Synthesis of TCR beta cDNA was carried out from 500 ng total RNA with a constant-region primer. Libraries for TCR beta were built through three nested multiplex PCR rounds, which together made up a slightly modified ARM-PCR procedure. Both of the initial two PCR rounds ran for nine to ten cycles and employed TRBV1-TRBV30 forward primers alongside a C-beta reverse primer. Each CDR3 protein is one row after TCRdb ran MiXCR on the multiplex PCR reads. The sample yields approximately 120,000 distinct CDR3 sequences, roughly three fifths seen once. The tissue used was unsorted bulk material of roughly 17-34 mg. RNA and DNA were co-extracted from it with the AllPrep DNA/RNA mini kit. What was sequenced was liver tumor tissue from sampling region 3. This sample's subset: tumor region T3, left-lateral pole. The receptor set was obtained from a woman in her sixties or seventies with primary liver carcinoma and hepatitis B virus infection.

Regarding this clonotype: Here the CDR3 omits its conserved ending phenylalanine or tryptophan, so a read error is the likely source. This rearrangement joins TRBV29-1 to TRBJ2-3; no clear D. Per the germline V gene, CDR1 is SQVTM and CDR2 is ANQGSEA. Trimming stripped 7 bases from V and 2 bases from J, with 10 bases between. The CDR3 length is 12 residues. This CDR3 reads CSARRHTDTQYP. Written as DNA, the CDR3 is TGCAGCGCCCGCCGGCACACAGATACGCAGTATCCT.

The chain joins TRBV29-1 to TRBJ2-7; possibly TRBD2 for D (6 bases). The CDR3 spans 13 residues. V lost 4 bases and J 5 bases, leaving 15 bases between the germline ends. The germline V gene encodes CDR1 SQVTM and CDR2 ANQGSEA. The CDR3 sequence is CSVGGRPHHEQYF. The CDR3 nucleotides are TGCAGCGTTGGTGGGAGGCCTCACCACGAGCAGTACTTC.

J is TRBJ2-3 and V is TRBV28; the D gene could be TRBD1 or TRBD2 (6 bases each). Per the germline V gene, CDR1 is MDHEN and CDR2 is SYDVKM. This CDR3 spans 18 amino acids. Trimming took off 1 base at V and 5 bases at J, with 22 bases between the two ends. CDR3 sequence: CASSLLGATRGGRDTQYF. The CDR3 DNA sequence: TGTGCCAGCAGTTTATTGGGTGCGACTAGAGGGGGACGAGATACGCAGTATTTT.

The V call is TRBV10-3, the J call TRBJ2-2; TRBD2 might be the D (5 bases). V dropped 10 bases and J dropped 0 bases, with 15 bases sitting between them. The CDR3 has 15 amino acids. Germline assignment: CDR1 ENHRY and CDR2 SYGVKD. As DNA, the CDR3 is TGTGCCACCTGGGGAGCGGAAACGAACACCGGGGAGCTGTTTTTT. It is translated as CATWGAETNTGELFF.

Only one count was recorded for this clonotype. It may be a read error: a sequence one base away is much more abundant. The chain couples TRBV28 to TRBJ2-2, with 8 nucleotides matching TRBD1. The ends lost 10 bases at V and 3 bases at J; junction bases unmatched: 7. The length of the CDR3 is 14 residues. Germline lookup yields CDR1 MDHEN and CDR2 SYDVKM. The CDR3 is CANRGQGYTGELFF. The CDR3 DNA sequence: TGTGCCAACAGAGGACAGGGATACACCGGGGAGCTGTTTTTT.

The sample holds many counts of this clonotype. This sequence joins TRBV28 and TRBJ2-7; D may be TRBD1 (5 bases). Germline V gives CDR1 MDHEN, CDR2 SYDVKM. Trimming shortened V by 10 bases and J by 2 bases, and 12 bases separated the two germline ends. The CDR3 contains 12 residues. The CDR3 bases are TGTGCCACCGATAAGGGGACCTACGAGCAGTACTTC. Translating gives CATDKGTYEQYF.

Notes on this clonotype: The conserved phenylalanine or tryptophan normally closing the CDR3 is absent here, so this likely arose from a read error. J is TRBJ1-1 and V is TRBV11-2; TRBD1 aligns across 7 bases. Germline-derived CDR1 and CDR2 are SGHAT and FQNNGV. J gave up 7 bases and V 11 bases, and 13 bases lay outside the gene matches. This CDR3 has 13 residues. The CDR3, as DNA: TGTGCCCGCGGCTTAGAGTCAGGGGGTGAAGCTTTCATT. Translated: CARGLESGGEAFI.

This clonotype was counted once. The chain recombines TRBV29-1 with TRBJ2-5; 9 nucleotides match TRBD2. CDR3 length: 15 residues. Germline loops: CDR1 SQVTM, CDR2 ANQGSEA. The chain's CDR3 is CSAAYSGSGEETQYF. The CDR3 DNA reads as TGCAGTGCTGCTTATAGCGGGAGCGGCGAAGAGACCCAGTACTTC.

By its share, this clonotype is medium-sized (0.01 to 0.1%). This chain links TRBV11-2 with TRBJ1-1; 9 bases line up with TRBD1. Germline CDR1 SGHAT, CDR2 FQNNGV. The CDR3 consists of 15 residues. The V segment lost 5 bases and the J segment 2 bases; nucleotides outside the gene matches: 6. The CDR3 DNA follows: TGTGCCAGCAGCAAGGGACAGGGCGGTAACACTGAAGCTTTCTTT. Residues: CASSKGQGGNTEAFF.

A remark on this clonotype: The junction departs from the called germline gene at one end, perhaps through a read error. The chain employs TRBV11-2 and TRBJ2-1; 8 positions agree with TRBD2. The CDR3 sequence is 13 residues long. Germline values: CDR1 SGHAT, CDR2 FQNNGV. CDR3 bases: TGTGCCGGCAGGCTAGCGGGTGTAACTGAGCAGTTCTTC. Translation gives CAGRLAGVTEQFF.

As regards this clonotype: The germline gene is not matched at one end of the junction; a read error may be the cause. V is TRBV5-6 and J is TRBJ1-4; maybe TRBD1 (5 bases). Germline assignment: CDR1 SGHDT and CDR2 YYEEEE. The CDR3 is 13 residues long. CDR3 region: CAGSLGASEKLFF. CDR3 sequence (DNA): TGTGCCGGCAGCTTAGGGGCTAGTGAAAAACTGTTTTTT.

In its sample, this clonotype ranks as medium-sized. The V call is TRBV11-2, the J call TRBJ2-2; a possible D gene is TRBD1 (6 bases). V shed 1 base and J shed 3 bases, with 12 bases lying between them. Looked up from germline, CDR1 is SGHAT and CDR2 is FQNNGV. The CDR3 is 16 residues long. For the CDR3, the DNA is TGTGCCAGCAGCTTAGGTGGGGGCATTTACACCGGGGAGCTGTTTTTT. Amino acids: CASSLGGGIYTGELFF. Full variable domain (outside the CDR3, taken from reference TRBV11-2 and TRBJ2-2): EAGVAQSPRYKIIEKRQSVAFWCNPISGHATLYWYQQILGQGPKLLIQFQNNGVVDDSQLPKDRFSAERLKGVDSTLKIQPAKLEDSAVYLCASSLGGGIYTGELFFGEGSRLTVL.

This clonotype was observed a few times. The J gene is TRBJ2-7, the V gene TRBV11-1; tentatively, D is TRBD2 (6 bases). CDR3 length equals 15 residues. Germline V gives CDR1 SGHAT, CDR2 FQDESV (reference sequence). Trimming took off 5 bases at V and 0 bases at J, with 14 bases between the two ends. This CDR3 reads CASSPGPGLSYEQYF. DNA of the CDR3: TGTGCCAGCAGCCCGGGACCGGGACTCTCCTACGAGCAGTACTTC.

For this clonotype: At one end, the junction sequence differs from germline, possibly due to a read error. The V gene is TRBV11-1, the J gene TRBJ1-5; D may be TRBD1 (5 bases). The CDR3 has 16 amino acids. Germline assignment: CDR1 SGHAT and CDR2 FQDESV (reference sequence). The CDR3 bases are TGTGCCAGCAGACTACCACATAGGGCGTGGGGCCAGCCACAGCATTTT. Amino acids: CASRLPHRAWGQPQHF.

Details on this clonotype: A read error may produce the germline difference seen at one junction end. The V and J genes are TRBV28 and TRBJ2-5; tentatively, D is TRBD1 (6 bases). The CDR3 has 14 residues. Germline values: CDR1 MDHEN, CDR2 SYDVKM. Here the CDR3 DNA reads TGTGCCGGCAGTTTGTGGCAGGGGCAAGAGACCCAGTACTTC. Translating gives CAGSLWQGQETQYF.

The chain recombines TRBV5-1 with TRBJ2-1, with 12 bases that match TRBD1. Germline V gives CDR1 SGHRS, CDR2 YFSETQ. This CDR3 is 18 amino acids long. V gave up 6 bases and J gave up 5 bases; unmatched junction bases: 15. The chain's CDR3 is CASIPEPGGDRGHNEQFF. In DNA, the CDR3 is TGCGCCAGCATCCCGGAACCCGGTGGGGACAGGGGGCACAATGAGCAGTTCTTC.

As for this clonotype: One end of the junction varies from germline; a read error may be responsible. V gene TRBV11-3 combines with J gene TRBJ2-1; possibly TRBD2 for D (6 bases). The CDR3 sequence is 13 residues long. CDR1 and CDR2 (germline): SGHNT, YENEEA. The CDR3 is CACSLGEVDERFF. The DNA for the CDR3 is TGTGCCTGCAGCTTAGGGGAGGTAGATGAGCGATTCTTC.

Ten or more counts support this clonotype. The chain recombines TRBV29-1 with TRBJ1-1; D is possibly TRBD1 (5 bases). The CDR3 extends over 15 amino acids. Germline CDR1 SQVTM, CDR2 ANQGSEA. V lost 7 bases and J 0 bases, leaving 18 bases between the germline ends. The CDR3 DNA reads TGCAGCGCCCCGGGGGGGATGGGAGTGAACACTGAAGCTTTCTTT. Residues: CSAPGGMGVNTEAFF. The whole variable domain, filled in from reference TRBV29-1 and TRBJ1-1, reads SAVISQKPSRDICQRGTSLTIQCQVDSQVTMMFWYRQQPGQSLTLIATANQGSEATYESGFVIDKFPISRPNLTFSTLTVSNMSPEDSSIYLCSAPGGMGVNTEAFFGQGTRLTVV.

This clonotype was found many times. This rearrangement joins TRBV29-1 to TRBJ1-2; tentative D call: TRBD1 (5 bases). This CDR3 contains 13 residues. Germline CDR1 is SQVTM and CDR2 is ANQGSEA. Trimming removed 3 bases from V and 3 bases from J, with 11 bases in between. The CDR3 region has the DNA TGCAGCGTTGATGGGGCCTCGGACTATGGCTACACCTTC. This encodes CSVDGASDYGYTF.

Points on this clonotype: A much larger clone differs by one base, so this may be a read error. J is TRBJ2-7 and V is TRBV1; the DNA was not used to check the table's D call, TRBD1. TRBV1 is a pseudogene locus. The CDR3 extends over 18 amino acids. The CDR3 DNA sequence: TGCACCATCAGCCAAGATCGGCAGGGACAGGGGGACCCCTACGAGCAGTACTTC. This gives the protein CTISQDRQGQGDPYEQYF.

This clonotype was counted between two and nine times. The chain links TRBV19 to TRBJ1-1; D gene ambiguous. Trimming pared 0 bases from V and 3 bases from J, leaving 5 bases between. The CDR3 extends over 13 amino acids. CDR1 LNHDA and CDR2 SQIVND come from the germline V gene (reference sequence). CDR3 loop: CASSIEGYTEAFF. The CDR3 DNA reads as TGTGCCAGTAGTATAGAAGGGTACACTGAAGCTTTCTTT.

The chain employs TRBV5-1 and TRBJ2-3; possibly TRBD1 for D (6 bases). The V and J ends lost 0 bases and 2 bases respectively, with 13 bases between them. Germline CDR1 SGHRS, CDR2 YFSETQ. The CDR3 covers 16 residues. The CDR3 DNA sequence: TGCGCCAGCAGCTTGGAGGGACACAGACCCACAGATACGCAGTATTTT. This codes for CASSLEGHRPTDTQYF.

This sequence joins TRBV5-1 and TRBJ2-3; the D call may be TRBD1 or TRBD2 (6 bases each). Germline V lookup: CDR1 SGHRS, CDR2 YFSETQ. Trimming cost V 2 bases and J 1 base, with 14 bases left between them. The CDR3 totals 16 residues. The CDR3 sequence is CASSFNGGLGTDTQYF. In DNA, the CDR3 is TGCGCCAGCAGCTTTAACGGGGGCCTCGGCACAGATACGCAGTATTTT.

CDR3 protein: CASSAVVAGELFF. As DNA, the CDR3 is TGTGCCAGCAGTGCGGTGGTCGCGGGGGAGCTGTTTTTT. This sequence joins TRBV2 and TRBJ2-2; no reliable D call. Germline V gives CDR1 SNHLY, CDR2 FYNNEI. V was pared by 4 bases and J by 8 bases, with 11 bases between. The CDR3 loop spans 13 amino acids.